Listed here is a single T cell receptor (beta chain). Clones were sequenced by immunoSEQ multiplex PCR, and TCRdb holds only the in-frame ones, with some missing. Of about 32,000 clones in the sample, roughly 72% were seen once. The data were obtained in a study of STAT5B mutations in CD4+ large granular lymphocyte leukemia. The sample comprised CD4+ T cells from blood buffy coats. This receptor was identified in a human donor in good health.

The CDR3: CASRGGLVTDTQYF. For the CDR3, the DNA is TGCGCCAGCAGAGGGGGGCTAGTCACAGATACGCAGTATTTT. The chain joins TRBV10-2 to TRBJ2-3; D might be TRBD1 or TRBD2, each matching 6 bases. Germline V gives CDR1 WSHSY, CDR2 SAAADI. Trimming stripped 6 bases from V and 2 bases from J, with 12 bases between. CDR3 size: 14 residues.